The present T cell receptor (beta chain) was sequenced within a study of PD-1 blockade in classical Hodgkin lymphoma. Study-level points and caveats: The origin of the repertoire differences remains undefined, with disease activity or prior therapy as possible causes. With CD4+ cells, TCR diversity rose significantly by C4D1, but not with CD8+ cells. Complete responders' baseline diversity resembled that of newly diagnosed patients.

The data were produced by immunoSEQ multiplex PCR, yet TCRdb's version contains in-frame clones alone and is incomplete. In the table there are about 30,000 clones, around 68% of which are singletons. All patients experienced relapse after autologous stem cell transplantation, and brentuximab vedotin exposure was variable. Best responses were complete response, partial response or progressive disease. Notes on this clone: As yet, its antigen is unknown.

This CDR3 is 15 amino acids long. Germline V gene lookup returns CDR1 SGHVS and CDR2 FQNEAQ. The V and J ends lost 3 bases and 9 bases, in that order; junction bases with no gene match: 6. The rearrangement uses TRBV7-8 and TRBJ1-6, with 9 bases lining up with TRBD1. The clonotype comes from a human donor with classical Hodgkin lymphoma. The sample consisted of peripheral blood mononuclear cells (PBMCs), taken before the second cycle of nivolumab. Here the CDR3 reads CASSLTGGYGSPLHF. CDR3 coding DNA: TGTGCCAGCAGCTTGACAGGGGGTTATGGTTCACCCCTCCACTTT. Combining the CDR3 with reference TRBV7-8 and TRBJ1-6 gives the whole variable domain GAGVSQSPRYKVAKRGQDVALRCDPISGHVSLFWYQQALGQGPEFLTYFQNEAQLDKSGLPSDRFFAERPEGSVSTLKIQRTQQEDSAVYLCASSLTGGYGSPLHFGNGTRLTVT.